This TCR beta chain came from a study of T cell responses to AZD1222 COVID-19 vaccine. A word on this clone: Its antigen is unidentified.

Findings and caveats of the study: Spike-specific TCR depth and breadth grew after two AZD1222 doses. Repertoires were obtained only post-peak T cell response.

The table came from immunoSEQ multiplex PCR; TCRdb's copy has only in-frame clones and leaves some out. This sample yields roughly 120,000 clones, of which around 94% are seen a single time; 1.6% belongs to the top ten. CDR3 length equals 13 residues. With 6 bases removed from V and 4 bases from J, the gap between germline ends came to 12 bases. CDR1 and CDR2 from the germline V gene are MNHEY and SVGAGI. This TCR was sampled from an adult who received the AZD1222 COVID-19 vaccine. This specimen was peripheral blood, taken 28 days after the second AZD1222 dose. V and J are TRBV6-5 and TRBJ1-1; maybe TRBD1 (6 bases). CDR3 bases: TGTGCCAGCAGACAAAGAGGGGGCACTGAAGCTTTCTTT. It encodes CASRQRGGTEAFF.